The source of this T cell receptor beta chain is a study of T cell responses to AZD1222 COVID-19 vaccine. Findings and limits, study-wide: The sample set comprised mostly white British donors with more females, and clonal diversity was possibly underestimated. Spike-specific TCR breadth and depth went up after people got two AZD1222 doses. Repertoires were obtained only post-peak T cell response.

The assay was immunoSEQ multiplex PCR, and TCRdb's table has in-frame clones only and misses some. The data show some 130,000 clones, around nine tenths seen once. V lost 0 bases to trimming and J lost 6 bases, with 12 bases between them. CDR3 length: 15 residues. The germline CDR1 and CDR2 sequences are LGHNA and YSLEER. Comment on this clone: The antigen remains undetermined.

The receptor's source is an adult in good health. The sample here was peripheral blood, taken on day 0 of AZD1222 vaccination. The chain uses TRBV4-3 and TRBJ2-1; no reliable D call. CDR3 in amino acids: CASSQDTRNGNEQFF. CDR3 sequence (DNA): TGCGCCAGCAGCCAAGATACCAGGAACGGCAATGAGCAGTTCTTC.